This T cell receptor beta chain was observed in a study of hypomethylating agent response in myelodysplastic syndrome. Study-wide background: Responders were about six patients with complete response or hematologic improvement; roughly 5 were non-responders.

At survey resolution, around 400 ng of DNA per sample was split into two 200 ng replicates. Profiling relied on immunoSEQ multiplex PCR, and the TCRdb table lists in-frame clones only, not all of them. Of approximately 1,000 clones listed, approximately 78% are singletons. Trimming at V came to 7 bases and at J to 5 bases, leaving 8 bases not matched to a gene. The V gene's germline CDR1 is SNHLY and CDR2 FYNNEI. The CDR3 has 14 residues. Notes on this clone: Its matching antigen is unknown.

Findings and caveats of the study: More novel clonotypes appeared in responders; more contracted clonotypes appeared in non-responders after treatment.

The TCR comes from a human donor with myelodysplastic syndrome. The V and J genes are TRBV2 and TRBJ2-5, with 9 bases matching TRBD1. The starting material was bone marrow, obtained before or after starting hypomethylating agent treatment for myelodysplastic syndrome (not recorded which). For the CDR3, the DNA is TGTGCCAGCACCTGGGACAGGGACCCGGAGACCCAGTACTTC. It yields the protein CASTWDRDPETQYF.